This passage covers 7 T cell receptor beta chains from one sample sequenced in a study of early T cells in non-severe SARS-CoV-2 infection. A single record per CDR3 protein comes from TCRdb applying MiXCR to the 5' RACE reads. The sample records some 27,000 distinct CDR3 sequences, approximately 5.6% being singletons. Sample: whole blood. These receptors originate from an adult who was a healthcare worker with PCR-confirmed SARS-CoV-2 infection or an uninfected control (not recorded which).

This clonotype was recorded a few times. In DNA form, the CDR3 reads TGTGCCAGCAGCGCTACAGGGGAACGGAACATTCAGTACTTC. It is translated as CASSATGERNIQYF. J is TRBJ2-4 and V is TRBV21-1; the listed D gene, TRBD1, was not tested against the DNA. TRBV21-1 has pseudogene status. CDR3 length: 14 residues.

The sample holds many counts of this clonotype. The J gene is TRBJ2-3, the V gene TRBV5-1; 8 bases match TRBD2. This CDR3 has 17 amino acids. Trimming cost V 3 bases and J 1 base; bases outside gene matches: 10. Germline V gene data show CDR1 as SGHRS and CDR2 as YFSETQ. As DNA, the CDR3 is TGCGCCAGCAGCTCCGGTGTTAGCGGGATCGGCACAGATACGCAGTATTTT. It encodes CASSSGVSGIGTDTQYF.

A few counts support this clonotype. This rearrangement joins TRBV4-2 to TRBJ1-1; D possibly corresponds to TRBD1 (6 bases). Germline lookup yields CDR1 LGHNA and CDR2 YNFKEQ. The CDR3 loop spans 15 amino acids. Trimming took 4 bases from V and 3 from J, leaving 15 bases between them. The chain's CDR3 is CASSLRTGADTEAFF. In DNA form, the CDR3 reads TGTGCCAGCAGCCTAAGGACGGGGGCGGACACTGAAGCTTTCTTT.

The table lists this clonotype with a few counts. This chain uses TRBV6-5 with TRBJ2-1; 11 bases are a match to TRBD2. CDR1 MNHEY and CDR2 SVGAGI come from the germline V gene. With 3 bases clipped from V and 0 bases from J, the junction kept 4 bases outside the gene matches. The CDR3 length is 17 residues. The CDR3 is CASSYGTSGSSYNEQFF. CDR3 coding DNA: TGTGCCAGCAGTTATGGGACTAGCGGCAGCTCCTACAATGAGCAGTTCTTC.

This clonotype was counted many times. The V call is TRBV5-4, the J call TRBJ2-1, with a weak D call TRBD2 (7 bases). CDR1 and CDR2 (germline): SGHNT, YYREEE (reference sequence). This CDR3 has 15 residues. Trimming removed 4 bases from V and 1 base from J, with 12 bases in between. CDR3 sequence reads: CASSTRGLSYNEQFF. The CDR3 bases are TGTGCCAGCAGCACGCGGGGGCTTTCCTACAATGAGCAGTTCTTC.

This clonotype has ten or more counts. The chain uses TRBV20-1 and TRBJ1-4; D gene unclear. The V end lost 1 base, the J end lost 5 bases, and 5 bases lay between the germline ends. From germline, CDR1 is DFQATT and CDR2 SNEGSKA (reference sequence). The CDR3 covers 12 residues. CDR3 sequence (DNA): TGCAGTGCTAGAGGAGGGAATGAAAAACTGTTTTTT. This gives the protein CSARGGNEKLFF.

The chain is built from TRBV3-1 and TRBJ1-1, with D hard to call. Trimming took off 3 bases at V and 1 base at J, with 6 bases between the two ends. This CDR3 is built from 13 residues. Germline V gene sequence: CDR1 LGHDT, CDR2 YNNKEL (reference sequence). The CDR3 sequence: CASSQSGNTEAFF. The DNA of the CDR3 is TGTGCCAGCAGCCAGAGCGGGAACACTGAAGCTTTCTTT.